What follows are 30 T cell receptor beta chains derived from one specimen sequenced in a study of cytomegalovirus exposure and HLA in healthy donors. PCR was performed using 60 Vbeta and 13 Jbeta primers. The protocol was immunoSEQ multiplex PCR, while the TCRdb copy is restricted to in-frame clones and leaves out a portion. The data hold about 34,000 clones, with about 83% observed a single time. The sequencing sample was made of PBMCs. The receptors here all came from a boy aged 5-17 years in good health and CMV-seronegative.

This clone was detected a few times. This chain connects TRBV5-6 to TRBJ1-1; D not resolved. The ends were cut back, 4 bases at V and 2 bases at J, with 15 bases in the middle. The V gene's germline CDR1 is SGHDT and CDR2 YYEEEE. The CDR3 loop spans 15 amino acids. The CDR3 coding sequence is TGTGCCAGCAGCGCGGTAGGAGGTATTAACACTGAAGCTTTCTTT. This translates into CASSAVGGINTEAFF. The complete variable domain, with remaining parts taken from reference TRBV5-6 and TRBJ1-1, reads DAGVTQSPTHLIKTRGQQVTLRCSPKSGHDTVSWYQQALGQGPQFIFQYYEEEERQRGNFPDRFSGHQFPNYSSELNVNALLLGDSALYLCASSAVGGINTEAFFGQGTRLTVV.

CDR3 sequence reads: CASSENQGAWYGYTF. The CDR3 DNA reads TGTGCCAGCAGTGAAAACCAGGGGGCATGGTATGGCTACACCTTC. This chain links TRBV2 with TRBJ1-2; 8 bases are a match to TRBD1. The germline CDR1 and CDR2 sequences are SNHLY and FYNNEI. The CDR3 consists of 15 residues. V trimming: 2 bases; J trimming: 5 bases; junction bases outside the gene matches: 7. The entire variable domain, with the rest obtained from reference TRBV2 and TRBJ1-2, is as follows: EPEVTQTPSHQVTQMGQEVILRCVPISNHLYFYWYRQILGQKVEFLVSFYNNEISEKSEIFDDQFSVERPDGSNFTLKIRSTKLEDSAMYFCASSENQGAWYGYTFGSGTRLTVV.

The chain uses TRBV4-1 and TRBJ1-5; D remains unclear. The germline V gene encodes CDR1 MGHRA and CDR2 YSYEKL. The CDR3 runs to 16 residues. Trimming took off 0 bases at V and 2 bases at J, with 11 bases between the two ends. The CDR3 nucleotides are TGCGCCAGCAGCCAAGATGGCGGCCTCGGCAATCAGCCCCAGCATTTT. Translated, it gives CASSQDGGLGNQPQHF.

This chain joins TRBV12-5 and TRBJ2-5, with unresolved D. Trimming took off 1 base at V and 4 bases at J, with 13 bases between the two ends. The CDR3 length is 15 residues. The germline V gene encodes CDR1 LGHNT and CDR2 FRNRAP. The CDR3 nucleotides are TGTGCTAGTGGTTTGGGCTCAACAGATTTAGAGACCCAGTACTTC. It translates to CASGLGSTDLETQYF.

The V gene is TRBV18, the J gene TRBJ2-7; maybe TRBD2 (5 bases). Trimming took 0 bases from V and 6 from J, leaving 9 bases between them. This CDR3 region has 13 residues. From germline, CDR1 is KGHSH and CDR2 LQKENI. This CDR3 reads CASSPPPAGEQYF. DNA of the CDR3: TGTGCCAGCTCACCACCCCCGGCGGGCGAGCAGTACTTC.

This sequence joins TRBV27 and TRBJ2-7; 8 bases are a match to TRBD1. Germline loops: CDR1 MNHEY, CDR2 SMNVEV (reference sequence). V lost 2 bases and J lost 3; bases outside the gene matches: 3. This CDR3 is built from 14 residues. The CDR3 DNA sequence: TGTGCCAGCAGTTTAAGGACAGGGATCTACGAGCAGTACTTC. This codes for CASSLRTGIYEQYF.

The genes are TRBV11-2 and TRBJ2-7; D call uncertain. Trimming removed 1 base from V and 3 bases from J, with 4 bases in between. The CDR3 has 12 amino acids. CDR1 and CDR2 (germline): SGHAT, FQNNGV. Here the CDR3 DNA reads TGTGCCAGCAGCTTAGGTAACTACGAGCAGTACTTC. Translation: CASSLGNYEQYF.

The rearrangement joins TRBV29-1 to TRBJ2-7; the D gene is possibly TRBD1 (5 bases). CDR1 SQVTM and CDR2 ANQGSEA come from the germline V gene. The V gene lost 1 base and the J gene lost 3 bases, with 7 bases spanning the gap. The CDR3 runs to 12 residues. Written as DNA, the CDR3 is TGCAGCGTTGAAGGCAGGGACTACGAGCAGTACTTC. It codes for CSVEGRDYEQYF.

This clone was detected only once. The V gene is TRBV5-4, the J gene TRBJ1-4, with TRBD1 identical over 7 bases. This CDR3 is built from 15 residues. The trim removed 4 bases at V and 3 bases at J, leaving 6 bases unmatched. Germline V gene lookup returns CDR1 SGHNT and CDR2 YYREEE (reference sequence). The CDR3 here is CASSIRQGANEKLFF. The CDR3 DNA is TGTGCCAGCAGCATCAGACAGGGTGCTAATGAAAAACTGTTTTTT.

The chain is built from TRBV7-9 and TRBJ1-1, with no clear D. This CDR3 region has 12 residues. Germline-derived CDR1 and CDR2 are SEHNR and FQNEAQ (reference sequence). Trimming cost V 4 bases and J 7 bases, with 10 bases left between them. This CDR3 reads CASSSRTDEAFF. As DNA, the CDR3 is TGTGCCAGCAGCTCCCGGACTGATGAAGCTTTCTTT.

The rearrangement joins TRBV6-6 to TRBJ2-7; D is ambiguous. Looked up from germline, CDR1 is MNHNY and CDR2 is SVGAGI (reference sequence). V shed 6 bases and J shed 5 bases, with 17 bases lying between them. The CDR3 is made up of 14 amino acids. The CDR3 nucleotides read TGTGCCAGCAGCCCCCGCCAGGCCGGTAACGAGCAGTACTTC. The encoded protein is CASSPRQAGNEQYF.

The chain joins TRBV19 to TRBJ2-7, with D possibly TRBD1 on 5 matching bases. Germline lookup yields CDR1 LNHDA and CDR2 SQIVND (reference sequence). Trimming shortened V by 1 base and J by 4 bases, and 11 bases separated the two germline ends. The CDR3 length is 14 residues. CDR3 amino acids: CASSIGGLSYEQYF. Here the CDR3 DNA reads TGTGCCAGTAGTATAGGGGGCCTCTCTTACGAGCAGTACTTC.

This clone has just one count. V is TRBV5-1 and J is TRBJ2-1; 7 positions match TRBD2. This CDR3 has 15 amino acids. Germline V CDR1 and CDR2: SGHRS, YFSETQ. With V trimmed by 0 bases and J by 12 bases, 12 bases remained unmatched. This chain's CDR3 is CASSLGGLETQVQFF. In DNA, the CDR3 is TGCGCCAGCAGCTTGGGAGGACTAGAAACCCAAGTGCAGTTCTTC.

This chain joins TRBV9 and TRBJ2-1, with TRBD2 matching 14 bases. Germline trimming cut 0 bases from V and 5 bases from J; bases unmatched to any gene: 4. CDR1 is SGDLS, CDR2 YYNGEE, per germline. The CDR3 spans 17 residues. CDR3 residues: CASSVGLTSGGDNEQFF. The CDR3 nucleotides read TGTGCCAGCAGCGTAGGATTGACTAGCGGGGGGGACAATGAGCAGTTCTTC.

The V call is TRBV9, the J call TRBJ1-6; weak D call: TRBD1 (5 bases). Between the trimmed V and J ends, which lost 1 base and 7 bases, there was a span of 9 bases. CDR3 length: 14 amino acids. CDR1 and CDR2 (germline): SGDLS, YYNGEE. The CDR3 region has the DNA TGTGCCAGCAGCGTACAGGGCCTAAATTCACCCCTCCACTTT. Translating it yields CASSVQGLNSPLHF.

The chain has TRBV4-1 and TRBJ2-2; 8 bases map to TRBD2. This CDR3 spans 17 amino acids. Per the germline V gene, CDR1 is MGHRA and CDR2 is YSYEKL. With V trimmed by 3 bases and J by 4 bases, 10 bases remained unmatched. The CDR3: CASSQALAGGGTGELFF. The CDR3 DNA is TGCGCCAGCAGCCAGGCCTTGGCGGGGGGAGGCACCGGGGAGCTGTTTTTT.

The chain has TRBV5-4 and TRBJ2-1; TRBD1 matches at 10 bases. This CDR3 has 15 amino acids. Trimming cost V 5 bases and J 6 bases; bases outside gene matches: 8. CDR1 and CDR2 from the germline V gene are SGHNT and YYREEE (reference sequence). The CDR3 DNA follows: TGTGCCAGCAGTCCCGGACAGGGGGATGGCAATGAGCAGTTCTTC. Residues: CASSPGQGDGNEQFF. Combining the CDR3 with reference TRBV5-4 and TRBJ2-1 gives the whole variable domain ETGVTQSPTHLIKTRGQQVTLRCSSQSGHNTVSWYQQALGQGPQFIFQYYREEENGRGNFPPRFSGLQFPNYSSELNVNALELDDSALYLCASSPGQGDGNEQFFGPGTRLTVL.

This clone was detected only once. The chain links TRBV5-4 to TRBJ2-5; 7 bases line up with TRBD2. In germline, CDR1 is SGHNT, CDR2 YYREEE (reference sequence). Germline trimming cut 3 bases from V and 2 bases from J; bases unmatched to any gene: 4. CDR3 length: 14 residues. CDR3 coding DNA: TGTGCCAGCAGCTCCGGGACTAATCAAGAGACCCAGTACTTC. Translating gives CASSSGTNQETQYF.

The chain is built from TRBV6-5 and TRBJ2-7; TRBD1 agrees at 9 bases. V dropped 5 bases and J dropped 5; count of bases not matched to a gene: 4. The germline CDR1 and CDR2 sequences are MNHEY and SVGAGI. CDR3 length: 13 residues. CDR3 in amino acids: CASSRQGEDEQYF. CDR3 coding DNA: TGTGCCAGCAGTCGACAGGGGGAGGACGAGCAGTACTTC.

This chain uses TRBV30 with TRBJ2-1; TRBD2 aligns across 9 bases. Germline CDR1 GTSNPN, CDR2 SVGIG (reference sequence). The CDR3 is 16 amino acids. V lost 2 bases and J lost 8; bases outside the gene matches: 13. The CDR3 DNA is TGTGCCTGGAGTAAAGAAGGTAGCGGGGGAGGGGATGAGCAGTTCTTC. It translates to CAWSKEGSGGGDEQFF.

The chain is built from TRBV11-2 and TRBJ2-5, with D perhaps matching TRBD2 (5 bases). The CDR3 runs 14 residues. CDR1 SGHAT and CDR2 FQNNGV come from the germline V gene. Between the trimmed V and J ends, which lost 1 base and 2 bases, there was a span of 8 bases. CDR3 sequence (DNA): TGTGCCAGCAGCTTAGCCCTAGCACAAGAGACCCAGTACTTC. Translated: CASSLALAQETQYF.

V usage is TRBV9 and J usage is TRBJ2-7; 8 nucleotides align to TRBD1. The V segment lost 2 bases and the J segment 6 bases; nucleotides outside the gene matches: 4. Germline V gene sequence: CDR1 SGDLS, CDR2 YYNGEE. There are 13 residues in the CDR3. In DNA form, the CDR3 reads TGTGCCAGCAGCGTTACGACAGGGGTCGAGCAGTACTTC. Encoded protein: CASSVTTGVEQYF.

This sequence joins TRBV5-1 and TRBJ1-5; D may be TRBD1 (6 bases). Germline V CDR1 and CDR2: SGHRS, YFSETQ. V lost 2 bases and J 1 base, leaving 10 bases between the germline ends. This CDR3 has 15 amino acids. The CDR3 DNA follows: TGCGCCAGCAGCTTACAGGGAGGGAGCAATCAGCCCCAGCATTTT. Its protein is CASSLQGGSNQPQHF.

Of note for this clone: The DNA is left out, because the CDR3 cannot be placed on it with certainty; the CDR3 is given as TCRdb lists it. The gene calls are TRBV19 and TRBJ1-5; the D call in the table, TRBD1, was not verified against the DNA. The CDR3 is 14 amino acids in total, end residues counted. Germline V gene lookup returns CDR1 LNHDA and CDR2 SQIVND (reference sequence). CDR3 sequence reads: CASTSGQGNQPQHF.

The chain combines TRBV19 with TRBJ2-3; D is possibly TRBD1 (5 bases). The V end was cut by 7 bases, the J end by 1 base, with 12 bases between. Germline V gives CDR1 LNHDA, CDR2 SQIVND (reference sequence). CDR3 length: 14 amino acids. CDR3 amino acids: CASTGIWGTDTQYF. Here the CDR3 DNA reads TGTGCCAGTACAGGGATTTGGGGCACAGATACGCAGTATTTT. Complete variable domain (other parts from reference TRBV19 and TRBJ2-3): DGGITQSPKYLFRKEGQNVTLSCEQNLNHDAMYWYRQDPGQGLRLIYYSQIVNDFQKGDIAEGYSVSREKKESFPLTVTSAQKNPTAFYLCASTGIWGTDTQYFGPGTRLTVL.

The chain employs TRBV4-1 and TRBJ2-2; 8 bases fit TRBD1. V shed 2 bases, J shed 4 bases, and the junction held 9 bases outside the gene matches. The CDR3 is made up of 17 amino acids. Germline V lookup: CDR1 MGHRA, CDR2 YSYEKL. The CDR3 sequence: CASSQPYDRGSTGELFF. As DNA, the CDR3 is TGCGCCAGCAGCCAACCCTACGACAGGGGAAGCACCGGGGAGCTGTTTTTT.

This chain connects TRBV5-4 to TRBJ2-5; 8 positions agree with TRBD1. The J call may be mistaken, given a closer DNA end match to TRBJ2-7. Germline V lookup: CDR1 SGHNT, CDR2 YYREEE (reference sequence). This CDR3 contains 14 residues. The CDR3 here is CASSFTGGSYEQYF. The CDR3 coding sequence is TGTGCCAGCAGCTTTACAGGGGGTAGCTACGAGCAGTACTTC.

For this clone: This sample includes further DNA sequences coding for the same CDR3. The chain links TRBV18 to TRBJ2-7, with TRBD1 matching 11 bases. The CDR3 has 15 amino acids. With 2 bases clipped from V and 2 bases from J, the junction kept 2 bases outside the gene matches. CDR1 and CDR2 (germline): KGHSH, LQKENI. The CDR3 region is CASSPGQGAAYEQYF. The CDR3, as DNA: TGTGCCAGCTCACCAGGACAGGGGGCGGCCTACGAGCAGTACTTC.

The V gene is TRBV7-3, the J gene TRBJ1-5; 11 bases map to TRBD1. The junction had 2 bases not matched to a gene; V was cut back by 5 bases and J by 5 bases. CDR3 length: 14 amino acids. Germline CDR1 reads SGHTA; CDR2 reads FQGTGA. The CDR3 nucleotides are TGTGCCAGCAGCCGGGGACAGGGGGATCAGCCCCAGCATTTT. This sequence encodes CASSRGQGDQPQHF.

The chain employs TRBV29-1 and TRBJ2-5; 9 bases fit TRBD2. Germline V lookup: CDR1 SQVTM, CDR2 ANQGSEA. There are 15 residues in the CDR3. J gave up 3 bases and V 7 bases, and 12 bases lay outside the gene matches. CDR3 in DNA: TGCAGCGCAACACTTGGGCGGGGGGGTAAAGAGACCCAGTACTTC. This translates into CSATLGRGGKETQYF.